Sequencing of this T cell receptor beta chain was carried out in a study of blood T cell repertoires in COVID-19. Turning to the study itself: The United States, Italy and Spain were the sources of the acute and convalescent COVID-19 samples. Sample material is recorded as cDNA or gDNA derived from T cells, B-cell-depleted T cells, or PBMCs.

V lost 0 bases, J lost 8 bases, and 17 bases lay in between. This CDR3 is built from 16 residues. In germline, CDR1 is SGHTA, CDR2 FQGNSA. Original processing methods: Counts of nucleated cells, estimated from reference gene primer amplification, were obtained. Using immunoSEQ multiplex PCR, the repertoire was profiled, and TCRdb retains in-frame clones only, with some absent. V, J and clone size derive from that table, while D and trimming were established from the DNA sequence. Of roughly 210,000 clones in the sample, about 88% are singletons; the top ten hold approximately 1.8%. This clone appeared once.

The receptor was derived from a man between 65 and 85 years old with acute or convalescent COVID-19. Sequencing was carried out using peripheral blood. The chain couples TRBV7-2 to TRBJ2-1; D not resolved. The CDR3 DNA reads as TGTGCCAGCAGCTTAGCGCCCCCTCAACTTAACGATGAGCAGTTCTTC. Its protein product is CASSLAPPQLNDEQFF.